The text below deals with one TCR beta chain. No antigen is known for it. This sample was included in a study of T cell clonotyping in hematopoietic cell transplantation. Study observations and caveats: Pathologically expanded recipient clonotypes increased progressively from day 30 to day 180 as diversity fell.

The CDR3 is 15 amino acids. Trimming took 1 base from V and 1 from J; bases not matched to a gene: 2. Germline assignment: CDR1 LNHDA and CDR2 SQIVND (reference sequence). Time point defined: recipient sample about 28 days before transplant, after cytoreduction. Using immunoSEQ multiplex PCR, the repertoire was profiled, and TCRdb retains in-frame clones only, with some absent. The table shows 25,000 to 35,000 clones, with over 60% occurring only once. The sequenced sample was peripheral blood mononuclear cells, obtained before stem cell transplant. The clonotype comes from a man aged 50-60 years with myelodysplastic syndrome. Some clones in this sample may be carry-over from other donors' samples. This rearrangement joins TRBV19 to TRBJ2-7; 9 nucleotides align to TRBD1. The CDR3 here is CASSIATGGSYEQYF. The CDR3 bases are TGTGCCAGTAGTATAGCGACAGGGGGGTCCTACGAGCAGTACTTC.